What follows describes a single T cell receptor (beta chain). Its antigen is currently unknown. Germline V gene lookup returns CDR1 SGHNT and CDR2 YENEEA. V lost 5 bases and J 9 bases, leaving 17 bases between the germline ends. The CDR3 totals 13 residues. This sample was included in a study of T cell responses to AZD1222 COVID-19 vaccine. Findings and limits, study-wide: Of the AZD1222 recipients, only 5 to 7 were seropositive at baseline.

Data came from immunoSEQ multiplex PCR; TCRdb stores just in-frame clones and leaves some out. Of more than 130,000 clones listed, about nine tenths are singletons. Here the sequenced sample was peripheral blood, taken on day 0 of AZD1222 vaccination. The TCR comes from an adult in good health. The chain recombines TRBV11-3 with TRBJ2-7, with D tentatively TRBD2 (6 bases). The DNA for the CDR3 is TGTGCCAGCAGCCCTCAGGGTCGTAGCGGGCAGTACTTC. Translated: CASSPQGRSGQYF.